This TCR beta chain was retrieved from a study of OX40 agonist ivuxolimab in advanced cancers. Study information: Ivuxolimab was delivered to patients intravenously every 2 weeks at doses spanning 0.01 to 10 mg/kg.

The data were produced by immunoSEQ multiplex PCR, yet TCRdb's version contains in-frame clones alone and is incomplete. The top ten clones hold approximately 1.9% of a sample with tens of thousands of clones, around 80% of them seen once. The germline gives CDR1 SGDLS, CDR2 YYNGEE. The CDR3 length is 16 residues. J lost 0 bases, V lost 0 bases, and 3 bases had no gene match. The sample consisted of CD4+ or CD8+ T cells sorted from blood, taken in a trial of the OX40 agonist ivuxolimab. This sequence joins TRBV9 and TRBJ1-1; 9 bases are a match to TRBD1. This clonotype was sampled from an adult with an advanced solid tumor such as melanoma, head and neck, liver or kidney cancer. CDR3 residues: CASSVGRDRVNTEAFF. CDR3 coding DNA: TGTGCCAGCAGCGTAGGTAGGGACAGGGTGAACACTGAAGCTTTCTTT.